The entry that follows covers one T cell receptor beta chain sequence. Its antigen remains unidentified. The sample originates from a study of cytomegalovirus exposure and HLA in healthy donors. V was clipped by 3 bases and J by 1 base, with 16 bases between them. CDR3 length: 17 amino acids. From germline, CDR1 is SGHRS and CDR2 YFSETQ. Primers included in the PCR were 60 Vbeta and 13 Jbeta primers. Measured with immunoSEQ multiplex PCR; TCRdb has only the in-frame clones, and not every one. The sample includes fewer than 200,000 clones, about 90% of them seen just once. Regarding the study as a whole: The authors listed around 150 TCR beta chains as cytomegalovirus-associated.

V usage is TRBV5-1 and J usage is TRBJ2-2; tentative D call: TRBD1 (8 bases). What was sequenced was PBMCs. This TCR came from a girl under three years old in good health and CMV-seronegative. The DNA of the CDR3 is TGCGCCAGCAGCTCTCGGACAGGGAGGGTGAACACCGGGGAGCTGTTTTTT. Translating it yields CASSSRTGRVNTGELFF.